This entry is about one T cell receptor (beta chain). Its target is not known. This record comes from a study of T-cell reconstitution after alpha-beta-depleted transplantation in children. The germline V gene encodes CDR1 ENHRY and CDR2 SYGVKD. The ends were cut back, 7 bases at V and 8 bases at J, with 14 bases in the middle. The CDR3 contains 13 residues. The study, taken as a whole, reports: It was newly produced T cells that mostly accounted for T-cell counts and diversity one year after transplant. Several hundred expanded graft clones reportedly gave rise to the alpha-beta T cells present about two months after transplant. Recipient T cells and thymic progenitors that survived gave rise to the high TCRbeta diversity observed at day 60 in some patients.

Unique molecular identifiers were incorporated during preparation of the TCRbeta library. MiXCR was run by TCRdb on the PCR reads, yielding one entry per CDR3 protein. This table has approximately 500,000 distinct CDR3 sequences, 25% to 30% appearing once. This TCR was sampled from a boy under two years old with Wiskott-Aldrich syndrome, due to receive a stem cell transplant. The chain links TRBV10-3 to TRBJ2-2, with a tentative D call TRBD1 (6 bases). Sequenced here: PBMCs, sampled before TCRalphabeta/CD19-depleted stem cell transplant. Here the CDR3 reads CAIKAVDRGELFF. In nucleotides, the CDR3 is TGTGCCATCAAGGCGGTCGACAGGGGGGAGCTGTTTTTT.